The 12 T cell receptor beta chains below were found in one sample sequenced in a study of blood T cell repertoires in COVID-19 (TCRdb year 2020). The library came from the immunoSEQ multiplex PCR assay. TCRdb obtained this table from immuneACCESS and retained in-frame rearrangements with V and J assigned. These tables miss some clones; where compared with another copy, unresolved V genes account for less than half of the shortfall, and the remainder is unexplained. The sample has 150,000 or so clones on record, around 85% of them singletons. The top ten clones comprise approximately 1.3% of the sample. What was sequenced was peripheral blood. The receptors shown here come from a man in his 60s who had recovered from COVID-19.

The genes are TRBV11-3 and TRBJ2-1; 9 bases fit TRBD2. This CDR3 is built from 14 residues. V trimming: 3 bases; J trimming: 8 bases; junction bases outside the gene matches: 5. Germline V gives CDR1 SGHNT, CDR2 YENEEA. The CDR3 region is CASSFGTSPHEQFF. The CDR3 region has the DNA TGTGCCAGCAGCTTCGGGACTAGCCCCCATGAGCAGTTCTTC.

This chain links TRBV5-1 with TRBJ2-5; 14 nucleotides align to TRBD2. Trimming at V came to 3 bases and at J to 5 bases, leaving 6 bases not matched to a gene. The V gene's germline CDR1 is SGHRS and CDR2 YFSETQ. The length of the CDR3 is 16 residues. CDR3 in amino acids: CASSSSTSGGVETQYF. The CDR3 DNA reads TGCGCCAGCAGCTCCTCGACTAGCGGGGGGGTGGAGACCCAGTACTTC.

This clone is a singleton in its sample. The V call is TRBV10-1, the J call TRBJ2-3; TRBD2 matches at 7 bases. Looked up from germline, CDR1 is WNHNN and CDR2 is SYGVQD (reference sequence). The V segment lost 6 bases and the J segment 6 bases; nucleotides outside the gene matches: 9. CDR3 length: 14 residues. The DNA for the CDR3 is TGCGCCAGCAGCGGTACGGGAGGCCCCGATACGCAGTATTTT. This encodes CASSGTGGPDTQYF.

This clone was recorded a few times. The chain joins TRBV9 to TRBJ1-1; tentatively, D is TRBD1 (6 bases). The CDR3 length is 15 residues. Germline V gene sequence: CDR1 SGDLS, CDR2 YYNGEE. V lost 0 bases, J lost 5 bases, and 14 bases lay in between. The CDR3 reads CASSVESGAGTEAFF. The CDR3 DNA reads as TGTGCCAGCAGCGTAGAATCAGGGGCTGGGACTGAAGCTTTCTTT.

The rearrangement links TRBV5-1 to TRBJ2-7; 8 bases map to TRBD1. Germline-derived CDR1 and CDR2 are SGHRS and YFSETQ. The CDR3 is made up of 15 amino acids. The V segment lost 5 bases and the J segment 2 bases; nucleotides outside the gene matches: 9. CDR3 protein: CASSIDDRGPYEQYF. For the CDR3, the DNA is TGCGCCAGCAGTATTGACGACAGGGGACCCTACGAGCAGTACTTC. The whole variable domain, remainder taken from reference TRBV5-1 and TRBJ2-7, is KAGVTQTPRYLIKTRGQQVTLSCSPISGHRSVSWYQQTPGQGLQFLFEYFSETQRNKGNFPGRFSGRQFSNSRSEMNVSTLELGDSALYLCASSIDDRGPYEQYFGPGTRLTVT.

The chain recombines TRBV5-1 with TRBJ1-1; 8 nucleotides agree with TRBD1. From germline, CDR1 is SGHRS and CDR2 YFSETQ. This CDR3 is 15 amino acids long. V was pared by 0 bases and J by 5 bases, with 6 bases of the junction left unmatched. CDR3 coding DNA: TGCGCCAGCAGCTTGGTATCAGGGGGCGGGACTGAAGCTTTCTTT. Protein product: CASSLVSGGGTEAFF.

The V and J genes are TRBV3-1 (or the pseudogene TRBV3-2) and TRBJ1-1; weak D call: TRBD1 (6 bases). V dropped 1 base and J dropped 4 bases, with 13 bases sitting between them. The germline CDR1 and CDR2 sequences are LGHDT and YNNKEL (reference sequence). The CDR3 consists of 15 residues. The CDR3 loop is CASSQAGGTGTEAFF. The CDR3 region has the DNA TGTGCCAGCAGCCAAGCGGGGGGCACGGGCACTGAAGCTTTCTTT.

The chain couples TRBV18 to TRBJ1-1, with D unresolved. V lost 1 base, J lost 4 bases, and 10 bases lay in between. Germline CDR1 and CDR2: KGHSH and LQKENI. This CDR3 spans 14 amino acids. The CDR3 reads CASSPQDAGTEAFF. The CDR3 DNA reads as TGTGCCAGCTCACCACAGGACGCGGGCACTGAAGCTTTCTTT.

This CDR3 is CASSPTAGGMVLRFF. Here the CDR3 DNA reads TGTGCCAGCAGCCCCACGGCAGGGGGCATGGTGCTAAGGTTCTTC. The rearrangement uses TRBV14 and TRBJ2-1; 8 nucleotides align to TRBD1. Germline values: CDR1 SGHDN, CDR2 FVKESK. The CDR3 extends over 15 amino acids. Germline trimming cut 4 bases from V and 15 bases from J; bases unmatched to any gene: 17.

The rearrangement links TRBV25-1 to TRBJ1-6; 7 bases map to TRBD1. This CDR3 is 14 amino acids long. Unmatched junction bases numbered 6, after V lost 8 bases and J lost 5 bases. CDR1 and CDR2 (germline): MGHDK, SYGVNS. DNA of the CDR3: TGTGCCAGCGCCCAGACAGGGCATAATTCACCCCTCCACTTT. It translates to CASAQTGHNSPLHF.

The chain has TRBV6-5 and TRBJ1-5; the D is unclear. Per germline, CDR1 MNHEY and CDR2 SVGAGI. V lost 4 bases and J lost 0, with 13 bases in between. This CDR3 is 16 amino acids long. The CDR3 coding sequence is TGTGCCAGCAGTTCCCTGGCAGCGTATAGCAATCAGCCCCAGCATTTT. Encoded protein: CASSSLAAYSNQPQHF.

CDR3 in DNA: TGTGCCACCAGTGATCCGGGACAGGGTGGATTGCATAGCTATGGCTACACCTTC. Amino acids: CATSDPGQGGLHSYGYTF. The chain is built from TRBV24-1 and TRBJ1-2; 9 bases match TRBD1. From germline, CDR1 is KGHDR and CDR2 SFDVKD. CDR3 length: 18 amino acids. After removal of 3 bases from V and 4 bases from J, the junction contained 14 bases not matched to a gene.